Listed below are T cell receptor beta chains from one sample, sequenced in a study of blood T cell repertoires in COVID-19. Data came from immunoSEQ multiplex PCR; TCRdb stores just in-frame clones and leaves some out. The data contain hundreds of thousands of clones, approximately 86% of them singletons. Sequencing input: PBMCs or T cells enriched from blood (not recorded which). Receptors originate from a woman in her forties with acute COVID-19. The CDR3 runs from the conserved cysteine through the conserved F or W. The D gene is left open where the match is weak. Not all rows give a size; the values are once, few, many and, for expanded clones, a class.

>TRBJ2-7|TRBV6-5|TRBD1|15|few
CASSYSGQGNNEQYF
TGTGCCAGCAGTTACTCGGGACAGGGGAACAACGAGCAGTACTTC
>TRBJ1-3|TRBV12-5|-|16|-
CASGLLRVTSGNTIYF
TGTGCTAGTGGTCTCCTCCGGGTTACCTCTGGAAACACCATATATTTT
>TRBJ1-1|TRBV28|-|15|-
CASSDPRQGGTEAFF
TGTGCCAGCAGTGATCCGAGGCAGGGAGGAACTGAAGCTTTCTTT
>TRBJ2-7|TRBV6-1|-|15|-
CASSELGTANYEQYF
TGTGCCAGCAGTGAATTAGGGACTGCTAACTACGAGCAGTACTTC
>TRBJ2-7|TRBV5-8|-|14|-
CASSLGQGSDEQYF
TGTGCCAGCAGCTTAGGGCAGGGATCCGACGAGCAGTACTTC
>TRBJ2-2|TRBV5-4|TRBD1|15|few
CASAGQGMRPGELFF
TGTGCCAGCGCGGGACAGGGGATGAGGCCCGGGGAGCTGTTTTTT
>TRBJ2-2|TRBV15|TRBD2|16|-
CATSRPRGDYTGELFF
TGTGCCACCAGCAGACCCCGGGGGGATTACACCGGGGAGCTGTTTTTT
>TRBJ2-5|TRBV7-9|TRBD1|16|-
CASSLGQGSPQETQYF
TGTGCCAGCAGCTTAGGACAGGGTTCTCCCCAAGAGACCCAGTACTTC
>TRBJ1-4|TRBV7-9|-|15|once
CASSPPTAANEKLFF
TGTGCCAGCAGCCCCCCGACAGCTGCTAATGAAAAACTGTTTTTT
>TRBJ1-4|TRBV5-1|-|14|-
CASSLGGLGEKLFF
TGCGCCAGCAGCTTGGGGGGGCTGGGCGAAAAACTGTTTTTT
>TRBJ2-6|TRBV2|TRBD1|15|few
CAVGQGIDGANVLTF
TGTGCCGTCGGACAGGGAATCGATGGGGCCAACGTCCTGACTTTC
>TRBJ1-1|TRBV7-9|TRBD1|15|once
CASSPGQGMNTEAFF
TGTGCCAGCAGCCCGGGACAGGGAATGAACACTGAAGCTTTCTTT
>TRBJ1-5|TRBV6-6|TRBD1|16|-
CASSYPGQVRNQPQHF
TGTGCCAGCAGTTACCCCGGACAGGTTAGGAATCAGCCCCAGCATTTT
>TRBJ1-3|TRBV25-1|-|14|-
CASRPDRGGNTIYF
TGTGCCAGCAGACCGGACAGAGGAGGAAACACCATATATTTT
>TRBJ2-7|TRBV9|-|14|-
CASSPRQRTYEQYF
TGTGCCAGCAGCCCTCGACAGCGAACCTACGAGCAGTACTTC
>TRBJ2-6|TRBV21-1|-|14|-
CASSRTAGANVLTF
TGTGCCAGCAGCAGAACAGCAGGGGCCAACGTCCTGACTTTC
>TRBJ2-3|TRBV5-1|TRBD1|14|-
CASCWGQGADTQYF
TGCGCCAGCTGCTGGGGACAGGGGGCAGATACGCAGTATTTT
>TRBJ1-2|TRBV5-1|TRBD1|11|-
CASSSDRLYTF
TGCGCCAGCAGCTCGGACAGGCTCTACACCTTC
>TRBJ2-1|TRBV11-2|TRBD2|17|-
CASSLGTSGGLSNEQFF
TGTGCCAGCAGTCTAGGGACTAGCGGGGGGCTATCAAATGAGCAGTTCTTC
>TRBJ1-5|TRBV3-1/TRBV3-2|-|14|once
CASSLGHTNQPQHF
TGTGCCAGCAGCCTGGGACATACCAATCAGCCCCAGCATTTT
>TRBJ2-7|TRBV5-1|-|13|few
CASSTGQPYEQYF
TGCGCCAGCAGCACCGGACAGCCCTACGAGCAGTACTTC
>TRBJ1-4|TRBV9|-|14|-
CASTYSGRGEKLFF
TGTGCCAGCACCTACAGTGGAAGAGGGGAAAAACTGTTTTTT
>TRBJ1-1|TRBV6-5|-|12|-
CASQFPNTEAFF
TGTGCCTCCCAATTCCCGAACACTGAAGCTTTCTTT
>TRBJ2-1|TRBV19|-|13|-
CASSTRQYNEQFF
TGTGCCAGTAGTACGCGACAGTACAATGAGCAGTTCTTC
>TRBJ1-1|TRBV7-9|-|16|-
CASSTIRTVGDGEAFF
TGTGCCAGCAGCACAATCCGGACAGTCGGTGACGGTGAAGCTTTCTTT
>TRBJ1-3|TRBV6-1|-|16|-
CASSETFGGLGNTIYF
TGTGCCAGCAGTGAAACTTTCGGGGGGCTTGGAAACACCATATATTTT
>TRBJ1-2|TRBV5-1|-|13|-
CASSFRDGGGYTF
TGCGCCAGCAGCTTCCGGGACGGGGGTGGCTACACCTTC